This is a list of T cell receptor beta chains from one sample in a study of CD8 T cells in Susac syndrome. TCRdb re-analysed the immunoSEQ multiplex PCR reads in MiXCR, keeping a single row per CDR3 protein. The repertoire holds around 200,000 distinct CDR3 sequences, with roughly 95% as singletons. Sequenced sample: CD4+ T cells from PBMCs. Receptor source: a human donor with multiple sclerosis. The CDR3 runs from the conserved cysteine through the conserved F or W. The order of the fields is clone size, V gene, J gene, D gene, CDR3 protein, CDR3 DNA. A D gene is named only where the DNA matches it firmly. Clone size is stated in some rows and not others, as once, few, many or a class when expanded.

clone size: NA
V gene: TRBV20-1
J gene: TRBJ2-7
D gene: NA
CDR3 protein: CSASRTSYEQYF
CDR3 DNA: TGCAGTGCTTCCCGGACTTCCTACGAGCAGTACTTC

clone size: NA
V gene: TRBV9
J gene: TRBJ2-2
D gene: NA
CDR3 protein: CASSSPHTGELFF
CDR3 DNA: TGTGCCAGCAGCTCCCCGCACACCGGGGAGCTGTTTTTT

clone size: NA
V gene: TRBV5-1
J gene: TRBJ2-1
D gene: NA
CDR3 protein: CAISQSSYNEQFF
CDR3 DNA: TGCGCCATTTCGCAAAGCTCCTACAATGAGCAGTTCTTC

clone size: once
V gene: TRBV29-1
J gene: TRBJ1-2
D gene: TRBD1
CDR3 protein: CSVELGRGPKGYTF
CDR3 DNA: TGCAGCGTTGAACTCGGCAGGGGGCCTAAGGGCTACACCTTC

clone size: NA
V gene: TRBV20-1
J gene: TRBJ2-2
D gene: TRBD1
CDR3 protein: CSAKGQVGGELFF
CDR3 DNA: TGCAGTGCTAAGGGACAGGTTGGGGGGGAGCTGTTTTTT

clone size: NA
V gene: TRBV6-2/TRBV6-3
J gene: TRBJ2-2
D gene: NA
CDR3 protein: CASSYRDGELFF
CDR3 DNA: TGTGCCAGCAGTTATAGGGACGGGGAGCTGTTTTTT

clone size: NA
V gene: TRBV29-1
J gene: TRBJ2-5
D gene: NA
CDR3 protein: CSAKDRNQETQYF
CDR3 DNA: TGCAGCGCCAAGGACCGGAACCAAGAGACCCAGTACTTC

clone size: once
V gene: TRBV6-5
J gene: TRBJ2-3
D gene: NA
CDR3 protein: CASSLRQATDTQYF
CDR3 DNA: TGTGCCAGCAGCCTTCGACAGGCCACAGATACGCAGTATTTT

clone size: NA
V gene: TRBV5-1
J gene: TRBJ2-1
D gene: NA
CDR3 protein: CASSLEAGTLSEQFF
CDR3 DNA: TGCGCCAGCAGCTTGGAGGCAGGAACTTTAAGCGAGCAGTTCTTC

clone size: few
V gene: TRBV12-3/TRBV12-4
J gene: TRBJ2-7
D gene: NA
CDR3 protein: CASSLRQGDEQYF
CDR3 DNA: TGTGCCAGCAGTTTACGGCAGGGTGACGAGCAGTACTTC

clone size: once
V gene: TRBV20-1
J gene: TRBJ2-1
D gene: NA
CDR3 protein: CSARGAYNEQFF
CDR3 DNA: TGCAGTGCTAGGGGGGCCTACAATGAGCAGTTCTTC

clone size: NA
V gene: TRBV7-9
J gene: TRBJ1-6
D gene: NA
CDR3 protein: CASSLSRATTPLHF
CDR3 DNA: TGTGCCAGCAGCTTAAGCAGGGCAACTACACCCCTCCACTTT

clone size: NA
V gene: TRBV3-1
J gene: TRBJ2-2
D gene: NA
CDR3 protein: CASSQDPQSGELFF
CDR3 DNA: TGTGCCAGCAGCCAGGACCCCCAATCCGGGGAGCTGTTTTTT

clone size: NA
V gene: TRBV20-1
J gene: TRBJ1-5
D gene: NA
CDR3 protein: CSARTTVFNQPQHF
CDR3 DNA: TGCAGTGCTAGAACGACGGTTTTCAATCAGCCCCAGCATTTT

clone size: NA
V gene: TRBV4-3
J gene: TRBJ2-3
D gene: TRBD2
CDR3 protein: CASSQVGPPSGYTDTQYF
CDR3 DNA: TGCGCCAGCAGCCAAGTAGGGCCCCCTAGCGGGTACACAGATACGCAGTATTTT

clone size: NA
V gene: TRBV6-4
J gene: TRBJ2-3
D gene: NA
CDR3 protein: CASSEGFSTDTQYF
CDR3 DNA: TGTGCCAGCAGTGAAGGGTTTAGCACAGATACGCAGTATTTT

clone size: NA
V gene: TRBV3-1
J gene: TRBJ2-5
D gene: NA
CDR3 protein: CASSQDPYSETQYF
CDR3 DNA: TGTGCCAGCAGCCAAGATCCCTATTCGGAGACCCAGTACTTC

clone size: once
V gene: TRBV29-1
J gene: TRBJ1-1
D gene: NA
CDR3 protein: CSVTGILNTEAFF
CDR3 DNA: TGCAGCGTCACAGGGATCCTGAACACTGAAGCTTTCTTT

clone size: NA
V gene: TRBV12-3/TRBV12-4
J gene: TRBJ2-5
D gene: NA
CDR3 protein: CASSFDGVTETQYF
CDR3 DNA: TGTGCCAGCAGTTTCGACGGAGTAACAGAGACCCAGTACTTC

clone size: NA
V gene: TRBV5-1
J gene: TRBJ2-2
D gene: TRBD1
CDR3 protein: CASSSGQGQRSGELFF
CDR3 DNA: TGCGCCAGCAGCTCAGGACAGGGCCAGCGGTCCGGGGAGCTGTTTTTT

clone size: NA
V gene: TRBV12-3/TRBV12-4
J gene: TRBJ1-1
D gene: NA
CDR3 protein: CASFDGYTEAFF
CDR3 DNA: TGTGCCAGCTTCGACGGGTACACTGAAGCTTTCTTT

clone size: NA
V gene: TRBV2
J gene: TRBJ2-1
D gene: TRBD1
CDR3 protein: CASRIRGSSYNEQFF
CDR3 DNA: TGTGCCAGCAGGATCAGGGGGAGCTCCTACAATGAGCAGTTCTTC

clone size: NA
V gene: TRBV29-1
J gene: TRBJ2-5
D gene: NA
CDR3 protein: CSAGQIQETQYF
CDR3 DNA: TGCAGCGCTGGACAGATACAAGAGACCCAGTACTTC